This paragraph reports one T cell receptor beta chain. Its matching antigen is unknown. This specimen comes from a study of T cell responses to AZD1222 COVID-19 vaccine. The study, taken as a whole, reports: After two AZD1222 doses, spike-specific TCR breadth and depth rose versus day 0.

Profiling relied on immunoSEQ multiplex PCR, and the TCRdb table lists in-frame clones only, not all of them. This sample yields around 50,000 clones, of which about 86% are seen a single time; around 7% belongs to the top ten. Per germline, CDR1 SGHNT and CDR2 YYREEE (reference sequence). The V and J ends lost 0 bases and 0 bases respectively, with 12 bases between them. The CDR3 runs to 17 residues. This clonotype was sampled from an adult who received the AZD1222 COVID-19 vaccine. This rearrangement joins TRBV5-4 to TRBJ2-2, with D tentatively TRBD2 (6 bases). The input for sequencing was peripheral blood, taken 28 days after the second AZD1222 dose. This CDR3 is CASSLAGTSTNTGELFF. The CDR3 bases are TGTGCCAGCAGCTTGGCCGGGACTTCGACGAACACCGGGGAGCTGTTTTTT.